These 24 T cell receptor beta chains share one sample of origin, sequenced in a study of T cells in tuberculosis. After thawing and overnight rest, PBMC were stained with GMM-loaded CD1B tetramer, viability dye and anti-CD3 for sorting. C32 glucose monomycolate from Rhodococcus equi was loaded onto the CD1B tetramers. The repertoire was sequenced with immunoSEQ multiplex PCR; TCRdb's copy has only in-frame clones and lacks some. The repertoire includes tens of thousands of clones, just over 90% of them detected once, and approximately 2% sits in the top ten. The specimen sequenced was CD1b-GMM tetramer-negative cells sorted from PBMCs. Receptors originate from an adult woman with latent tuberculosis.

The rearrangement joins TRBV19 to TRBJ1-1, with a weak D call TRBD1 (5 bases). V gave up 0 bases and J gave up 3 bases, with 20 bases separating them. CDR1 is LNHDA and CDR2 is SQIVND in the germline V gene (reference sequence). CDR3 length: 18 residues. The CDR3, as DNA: TGTGCCAGTAGTATAGATCGATGGTCGCAGGGATGGGACACTGAAGCTTTCTTT. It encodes CASSIDRWSQGWDTEAFF.

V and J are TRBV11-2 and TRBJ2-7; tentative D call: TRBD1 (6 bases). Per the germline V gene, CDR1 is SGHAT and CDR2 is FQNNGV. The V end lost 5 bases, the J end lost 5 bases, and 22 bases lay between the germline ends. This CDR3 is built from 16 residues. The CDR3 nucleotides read TGTGCCAGCAGCGAAGGGGGATCAGGTGCAGGCCACGAGCAGTACTTC. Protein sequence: CASSEGGSGAGHEQYF.

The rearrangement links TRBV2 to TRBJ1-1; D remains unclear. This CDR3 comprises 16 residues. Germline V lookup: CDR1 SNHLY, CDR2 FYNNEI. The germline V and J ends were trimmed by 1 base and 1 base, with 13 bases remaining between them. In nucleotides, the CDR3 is TGTGCCAGCAGTGAAGAAAGAGGGAGCGGGAACACTGAAGCTTTCTTT. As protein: CASSEERGSGNTEAFF.

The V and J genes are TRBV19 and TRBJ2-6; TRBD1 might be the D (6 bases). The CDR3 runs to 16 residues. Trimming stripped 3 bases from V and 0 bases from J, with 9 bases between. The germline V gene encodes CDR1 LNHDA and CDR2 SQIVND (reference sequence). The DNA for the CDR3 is TGTGCCAGTAGTATCAGGGGCGGCTCTGGGGCCAACGTCCTGACTTTC. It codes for CASSIRGGSGANVLTF.

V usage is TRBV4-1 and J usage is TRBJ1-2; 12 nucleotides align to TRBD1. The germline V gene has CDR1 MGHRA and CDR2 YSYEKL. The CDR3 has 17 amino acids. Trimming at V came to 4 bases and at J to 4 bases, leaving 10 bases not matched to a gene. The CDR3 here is CASSRPGQGAHSYGYTF. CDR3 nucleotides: TGCGCCAGCAGCCGACCGGGACAGGGGGCCCACAGCTATGGCTACACCTTC.

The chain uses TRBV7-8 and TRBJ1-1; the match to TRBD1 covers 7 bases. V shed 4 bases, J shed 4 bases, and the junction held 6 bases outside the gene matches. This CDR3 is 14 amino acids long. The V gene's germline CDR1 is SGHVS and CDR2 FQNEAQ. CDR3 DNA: TGTGCCAGCAGCTCTAGGGGGCTAGGCACTGAAGCTTTCTTT. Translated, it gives CASSSRGLGTEAFF.

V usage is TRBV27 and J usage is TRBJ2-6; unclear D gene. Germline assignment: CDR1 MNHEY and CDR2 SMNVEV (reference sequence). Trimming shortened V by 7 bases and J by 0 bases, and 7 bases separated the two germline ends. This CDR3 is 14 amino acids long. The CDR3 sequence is CASKQSSGANVLTF. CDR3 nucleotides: TGTGCCAGCAAACAGAGCTCTGGGGCCAACGTCCTGACTTTC.

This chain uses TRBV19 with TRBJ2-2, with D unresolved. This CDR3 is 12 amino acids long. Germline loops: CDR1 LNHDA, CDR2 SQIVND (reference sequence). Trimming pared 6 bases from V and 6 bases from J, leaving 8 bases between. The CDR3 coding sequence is TGTGCCAGTAGCCTCTGGCCCGGGGAGCTGTTTTTT. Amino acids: CASSLWPGELFF.

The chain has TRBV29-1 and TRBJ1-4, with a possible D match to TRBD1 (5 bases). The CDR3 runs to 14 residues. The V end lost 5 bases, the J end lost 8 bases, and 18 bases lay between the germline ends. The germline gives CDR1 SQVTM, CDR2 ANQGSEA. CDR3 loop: CSVLPRQGGEKLFF. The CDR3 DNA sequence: TGCAGCGTTCTCCCGCGGCAGGGCGGAGAAAAACTGTTTTTT.

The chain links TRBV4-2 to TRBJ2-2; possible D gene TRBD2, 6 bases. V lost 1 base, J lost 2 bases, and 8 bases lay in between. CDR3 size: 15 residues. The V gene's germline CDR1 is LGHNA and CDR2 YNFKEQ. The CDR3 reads CASSQGGTNTGELFF. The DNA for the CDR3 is TGTGCCAGCAGCCAAGGCGGGACCAACACCGGGGAGCTGTTTTTT.

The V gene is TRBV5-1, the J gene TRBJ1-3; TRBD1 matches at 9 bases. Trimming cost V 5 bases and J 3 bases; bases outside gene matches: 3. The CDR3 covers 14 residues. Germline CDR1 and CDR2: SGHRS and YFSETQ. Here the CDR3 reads CASSQDRGGNTIYF. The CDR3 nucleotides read TGCGCCAGCAGTCAGGACAGGGGTGGAAACACCATATATTTT.

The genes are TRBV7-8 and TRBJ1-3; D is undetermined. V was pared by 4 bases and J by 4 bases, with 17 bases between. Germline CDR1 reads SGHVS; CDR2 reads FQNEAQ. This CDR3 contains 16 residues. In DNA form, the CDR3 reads TGTGCCAGCAGCTCCGGCGGGTTAGGGTCCGGAAACACCATATATTTT. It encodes CASSSGGLGSGNTIYF.

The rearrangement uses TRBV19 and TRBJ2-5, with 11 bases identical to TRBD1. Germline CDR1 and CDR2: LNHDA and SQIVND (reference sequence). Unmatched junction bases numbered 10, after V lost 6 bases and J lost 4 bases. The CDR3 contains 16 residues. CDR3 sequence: CASSPVGTGGGETQYF. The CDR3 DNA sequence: TGTGCCAGTAGCCCGGTGGGGACAGGGGGTGGAGAGACCCAGTACTTC.

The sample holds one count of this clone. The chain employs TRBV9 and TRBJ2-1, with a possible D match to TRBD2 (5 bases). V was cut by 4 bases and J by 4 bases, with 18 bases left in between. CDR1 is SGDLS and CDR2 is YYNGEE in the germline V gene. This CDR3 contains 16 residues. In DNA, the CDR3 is TGTGCCAGCAGCCTCGAGGTTGGCGGGCGATACAATGAGCAGTTCTTC. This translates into CASSLEVGGRYNEQFF. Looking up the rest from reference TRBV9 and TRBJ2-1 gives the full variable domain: DSGVTQTPKHLITATGQRVTLRCSPRSGDLSVYWYQQSLDQGLQFLIQYYNGEERAKGNILERFSAQQFPDLHSELNLSSLELGDSALYFCASSLEVGGRYNEQFFGPGTRLTVL.

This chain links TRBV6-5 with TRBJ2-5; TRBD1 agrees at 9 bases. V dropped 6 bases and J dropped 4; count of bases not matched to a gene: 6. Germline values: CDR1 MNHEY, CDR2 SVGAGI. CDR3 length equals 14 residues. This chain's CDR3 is CASSRGQGSETQYF. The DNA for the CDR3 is TGTGCCAGCAGCCGGGGACAGGGATCAGAGACCCAGTACTTC.

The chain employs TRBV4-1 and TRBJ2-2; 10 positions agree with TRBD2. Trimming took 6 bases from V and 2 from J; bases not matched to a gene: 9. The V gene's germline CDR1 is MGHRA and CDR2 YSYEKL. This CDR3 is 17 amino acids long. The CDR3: CASRSDGLAANTGELFF. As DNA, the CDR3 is TGCGCCAGCAGGTCAGACGGACTAGCGGCCAACACCGGGGAGCTGTTTTTT.

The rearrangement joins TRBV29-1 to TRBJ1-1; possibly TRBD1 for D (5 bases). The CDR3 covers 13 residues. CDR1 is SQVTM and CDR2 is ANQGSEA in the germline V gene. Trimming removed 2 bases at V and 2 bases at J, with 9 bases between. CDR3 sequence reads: CSVERGSNTEAFF. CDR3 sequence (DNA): TGCAGCGTTGAACGGGGGTCTAACACTGAAGCTTTCTTT.

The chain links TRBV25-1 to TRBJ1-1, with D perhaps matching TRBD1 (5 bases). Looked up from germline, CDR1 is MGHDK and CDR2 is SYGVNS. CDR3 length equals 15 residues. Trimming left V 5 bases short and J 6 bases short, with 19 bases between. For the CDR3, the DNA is TGTGCCAGCAGTCCTAACAGGTCCCGACAACCTGAAGCTTTCTTT. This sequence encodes CASSPNRSRQPEAFF.

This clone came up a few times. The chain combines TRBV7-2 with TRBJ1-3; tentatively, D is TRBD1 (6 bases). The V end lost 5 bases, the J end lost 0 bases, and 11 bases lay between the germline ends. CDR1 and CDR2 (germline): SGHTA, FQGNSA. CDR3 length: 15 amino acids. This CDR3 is CASSITGNSGNTIYF. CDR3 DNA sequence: TGTGCCAGCAGCATAACAGGGAACTCTGGAAACACCATATATTTT.

In DNA form, the CDR3 reads TGTGCCAGTAGTGGGGCCAGAATTATGAACACTGAAGCTTTCTTT. It yields the protein CASSGARIMNTEAFF. This chain joins TRBV19 and TRBJ1-1; D might be TRBD1 (5 bases). This CDR3 has 15 residues. V gave up 5 bases and J gave up 0 bases, with 13 bases separating them. Germline assignment: CDR1 LNHDA and CDR2 SQIVND (reference sequence).

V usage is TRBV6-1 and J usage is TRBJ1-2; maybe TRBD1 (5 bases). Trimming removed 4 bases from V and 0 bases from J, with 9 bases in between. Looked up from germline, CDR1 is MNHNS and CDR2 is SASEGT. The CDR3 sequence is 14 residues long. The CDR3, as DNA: TGTGCCAGCAGTGGCGACAGCACTAACTATGGCTACACCTTC. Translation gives CASSGDSTNYGYTF.

As DNA, the CDR3 is TGTGCCAGCAAGGCGGGGGGGCCTAGCCGGGAGCTGTTTTTT. It yields the protein CASKAGGPSRELFF. V is TRBV7-3 and J is TRBJ2-2; 9 bases align to TRBD2. The CDR3 is 14 amino acids. CDR1 and CDR2 (germline): SGHTA, FQGTGA. The J segment lost 9 bases and the V segment lost 7 bases, leaving 9 bases of the junction unmatched. Based on the CDR3 plus reference TRBV7-3 and TRBJ2-2, the full variable domain is GAGVSQTPSNKVTEKGKYVELRCDPISGHTALYWYRQSLGQGPEFLIYFQGTGAADDSGLPNDRFFAVRPEGSVSTLKIQRTERGDSAVYLCASKAGGPSRELFFGEGSRLTVL.

CDR3 coding DNA: TGTGCCAGTAGTATCCGACCCCCGGGAGGGGACATTCAGTACTTC. This codes for CASSIRPPGGDIQYF. V usage is TRBV19 and J usage is TRBJ2-4; TRBD2 aligns across 8 bases. The CDR3 length is 15 residues. After removal of 3 bases from V and 8 bases from J, the junction contained 9 bases not matched to a gene. Per germline, CDR1 LNHDA and CDR2 SQIVND (reference sequence).

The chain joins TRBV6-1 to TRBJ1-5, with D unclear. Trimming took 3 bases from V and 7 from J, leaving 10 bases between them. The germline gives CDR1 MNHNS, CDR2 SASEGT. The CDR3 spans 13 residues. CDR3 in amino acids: CASSDRGRQPQHF. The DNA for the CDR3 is TGTGCCAGCAGTGACCGAGGTCGACAGCCCCAGCATTTT.